These 9 T cell receptor beta chains share one sample of origin, sequenced in a study of blood T cell repertoires in COVID-19. The method was immunoSEQ multiplex PCR; TCRdb's version includes in-frame clones alone and lacks a portion of them. This table holds some 190,000 clones, roughly 83% found once. Sequenced input: PBMCs or T cells enriched from blood (not recorded which). The receptors originated from a man aged 40-49 years with acute COVID-19.

CDR3 bases: TGTGCCAGTAGTATCGGTGACAGGGGTCGGGAGACCCAGTACTTC. Translated: CASSIGDRGRETQYF. The V and J genes are TRBV19 and TRBJ2-5; 8 nucleotides align to TRBD1. The CDR3 length is 15 residues. Trimming cost V 3 bases and J 5 bases; bases outside gene matches: 8. Germline assignment: CDR1 LNHDA and CDR2 SQIVND (reference sequence).

This chain uses TRBV28 with TRBJ2-7; weak D call: TRBD1 (6 bases). CDR1 MDHEN and CDR2 SYDVKM come from the germline V gene. CDR3 length: 15 residues. V shed 2 bases and J shed 5 bases, with 16 bases lying between them. The CDR3 DNA follows: TGTGCCAGCAGTTTAGATCCAGGGGCTGGCCACGAGCAGTACTTC. Residues: CASSLDPGAGHEQYF. Full variable domain (rest looked up from reference TRBV28 and TRBJ2-7): DVKVTQSSRYLVKRTGEKVFLECVQDMDHENMFWYRQDPGLGLRLIYFSYDVKMKEKGDIPEGYSVSREKKERFSLILESASTNQTSMYLCASSLDPGAGHEQYFGPGTRLTVT.

The CDR3 DNA reads as TGTGCCAGCAGCTTACCAGGACTAGCGGGGTGGACCGGGGAGCTGTTTTTT. Amino acids: CASSLPGLAGWTGELFF. The chain joins TRBV7-6 to TRBJ2-2; TRBD2 agrees at 12 bases. The CDR3 runs to 17 residues. Germline trimming cut 2 bases from V and 5 bases from J; bases unmatched to any gene: 6. Per the germline V gene, CDR1 is SGHVS and CDR2 is FNYEAQ.

The gene calls are TRBV9 and TRBJ2-7; 10 nucleotides line up with TRBD1. The CDR3 covers 14 residues. The germline CDR1 and CDR2 sequences are SGDLS and YYNGEE. The V segment lost 2 bases and the J segment 4 bases; nucleotides outside the gene matches: 3. The CDR3 bases are TGTGCCAGCAGCGTTTCGGGACAGGGGTACGAGCAGTACTTC. Amino acid sequence: CASSVSGQGYEQYF.

The chain links TRBV11-2 to TRBJ2-3, with 9 bases fitting TRBD2. Germline V gene data show CDR1 as SGHAT and CDR2 as FQNNGV. V lost 5 bases to trimming and J lost 6 bases; unmatched junction nucleotides: 12. The CDR3 has 16 amino acids. Here the CDR3 DNA reads TGTGCCAGCAGCGCCGATCTAGCGGGGCAACGCGATACGCAGTATTTT. It is translated as CASSADLAGQRDTQYF.

This chain connects TRBV5-1 to TRBJ1-2, with D unresolved. Germline V gene data show CDR1 as SGHRS and CDR2 as YFSETQ. V lost 0 bases and J 4 bases, leaving 10 bases between the germline ends. The CDR3 has 14 amino acids. The DNA of the CDR3 is TGCGCCAGCAGCTTGGCCCCGGAGCCCTATGGCTACACCTTC. Its protein is CASSLAPEPYGYTF.

This clone occurred once. V usage is TRBV11-2 and J usage is TRBJ1-4, with a possible D match to TRBD1 (5 bases). V was shortened by 0 bases and J by 7 bases, with 9 bases between the two germline ends. Per the germline V gene, CDR1 is SGHAT and CDR2 is FQNNGV. The CDR3 length is 14 residues. CDR3 sequence (DNA): TGTGCCAGCAGCTTAGAATGGGGCAGTGAAAAACTGTTTTTT. It yields the protein CASSLEWGSEKLFF.

V usage is TRBV9 and J usage is TRBJ1-2; D perhaps matches TRBD1 (6 bases). This CDR3 spans 15 amino acids. Germline CDR1 is SGDLS and CDR2 is YYNGEE. V lost 3 bases to trimming and J lost 5 bases, with 17 bases between them. In DNA, the CDR3 is TGTGCCAGCAGCGCCCGACAGGAGGTTATTTATGGCTACACCTTC. This sequence encodes CASSARQEVIYGYTF.

This chain uses TRBV27 with TRBJ1-2; TRBD1 matches at 9 bases. The V segment lost 6 bases and the J segment 8 bases; nucleotides outside the gene matches: 7. The CDR3 covers 13 residues. Per the germline V gene, CDR1 is MNHEY and CDR2 is SMNVEV (reference sequence). The CDR3 loop is CASRPTGGQGYTF. CDR3 in DNA: TGTGCCAGCAGACCAACAGGGGGCCAGGGCTACACCTTC.